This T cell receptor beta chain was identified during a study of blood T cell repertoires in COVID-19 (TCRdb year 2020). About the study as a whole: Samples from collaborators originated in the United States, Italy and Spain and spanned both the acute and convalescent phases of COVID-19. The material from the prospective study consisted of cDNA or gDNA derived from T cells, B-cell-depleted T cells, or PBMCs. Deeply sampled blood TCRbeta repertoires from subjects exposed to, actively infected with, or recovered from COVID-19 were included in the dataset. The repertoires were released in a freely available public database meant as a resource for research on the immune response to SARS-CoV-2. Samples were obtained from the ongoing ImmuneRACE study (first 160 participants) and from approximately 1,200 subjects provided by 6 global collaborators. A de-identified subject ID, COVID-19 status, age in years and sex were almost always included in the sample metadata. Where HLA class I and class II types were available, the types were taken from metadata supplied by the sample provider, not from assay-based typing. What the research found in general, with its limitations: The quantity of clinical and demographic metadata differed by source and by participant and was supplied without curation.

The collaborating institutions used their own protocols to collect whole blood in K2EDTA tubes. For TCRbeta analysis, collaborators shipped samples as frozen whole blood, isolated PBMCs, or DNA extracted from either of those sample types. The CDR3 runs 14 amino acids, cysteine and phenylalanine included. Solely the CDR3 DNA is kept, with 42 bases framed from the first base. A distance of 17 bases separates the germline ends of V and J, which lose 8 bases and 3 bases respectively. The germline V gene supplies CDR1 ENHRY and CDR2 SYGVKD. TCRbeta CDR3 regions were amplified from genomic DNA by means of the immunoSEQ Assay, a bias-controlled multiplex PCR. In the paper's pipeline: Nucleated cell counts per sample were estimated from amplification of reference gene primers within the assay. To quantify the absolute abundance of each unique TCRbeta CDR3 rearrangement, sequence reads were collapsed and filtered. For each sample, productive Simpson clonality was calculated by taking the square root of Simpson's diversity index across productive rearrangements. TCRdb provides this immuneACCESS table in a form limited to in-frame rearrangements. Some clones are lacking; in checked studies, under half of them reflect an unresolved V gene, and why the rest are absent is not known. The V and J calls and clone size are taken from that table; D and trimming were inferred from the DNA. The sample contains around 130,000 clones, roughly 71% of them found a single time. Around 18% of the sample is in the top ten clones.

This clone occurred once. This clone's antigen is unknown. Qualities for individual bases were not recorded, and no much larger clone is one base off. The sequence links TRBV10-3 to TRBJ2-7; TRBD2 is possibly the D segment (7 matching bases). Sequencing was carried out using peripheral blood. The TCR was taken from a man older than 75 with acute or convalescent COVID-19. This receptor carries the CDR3 CAIAPGGRLYEQYF. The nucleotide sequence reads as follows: TGTGCCATCGCCCCCGGGGGGCGACTCTACGAGCAGTACTTC.